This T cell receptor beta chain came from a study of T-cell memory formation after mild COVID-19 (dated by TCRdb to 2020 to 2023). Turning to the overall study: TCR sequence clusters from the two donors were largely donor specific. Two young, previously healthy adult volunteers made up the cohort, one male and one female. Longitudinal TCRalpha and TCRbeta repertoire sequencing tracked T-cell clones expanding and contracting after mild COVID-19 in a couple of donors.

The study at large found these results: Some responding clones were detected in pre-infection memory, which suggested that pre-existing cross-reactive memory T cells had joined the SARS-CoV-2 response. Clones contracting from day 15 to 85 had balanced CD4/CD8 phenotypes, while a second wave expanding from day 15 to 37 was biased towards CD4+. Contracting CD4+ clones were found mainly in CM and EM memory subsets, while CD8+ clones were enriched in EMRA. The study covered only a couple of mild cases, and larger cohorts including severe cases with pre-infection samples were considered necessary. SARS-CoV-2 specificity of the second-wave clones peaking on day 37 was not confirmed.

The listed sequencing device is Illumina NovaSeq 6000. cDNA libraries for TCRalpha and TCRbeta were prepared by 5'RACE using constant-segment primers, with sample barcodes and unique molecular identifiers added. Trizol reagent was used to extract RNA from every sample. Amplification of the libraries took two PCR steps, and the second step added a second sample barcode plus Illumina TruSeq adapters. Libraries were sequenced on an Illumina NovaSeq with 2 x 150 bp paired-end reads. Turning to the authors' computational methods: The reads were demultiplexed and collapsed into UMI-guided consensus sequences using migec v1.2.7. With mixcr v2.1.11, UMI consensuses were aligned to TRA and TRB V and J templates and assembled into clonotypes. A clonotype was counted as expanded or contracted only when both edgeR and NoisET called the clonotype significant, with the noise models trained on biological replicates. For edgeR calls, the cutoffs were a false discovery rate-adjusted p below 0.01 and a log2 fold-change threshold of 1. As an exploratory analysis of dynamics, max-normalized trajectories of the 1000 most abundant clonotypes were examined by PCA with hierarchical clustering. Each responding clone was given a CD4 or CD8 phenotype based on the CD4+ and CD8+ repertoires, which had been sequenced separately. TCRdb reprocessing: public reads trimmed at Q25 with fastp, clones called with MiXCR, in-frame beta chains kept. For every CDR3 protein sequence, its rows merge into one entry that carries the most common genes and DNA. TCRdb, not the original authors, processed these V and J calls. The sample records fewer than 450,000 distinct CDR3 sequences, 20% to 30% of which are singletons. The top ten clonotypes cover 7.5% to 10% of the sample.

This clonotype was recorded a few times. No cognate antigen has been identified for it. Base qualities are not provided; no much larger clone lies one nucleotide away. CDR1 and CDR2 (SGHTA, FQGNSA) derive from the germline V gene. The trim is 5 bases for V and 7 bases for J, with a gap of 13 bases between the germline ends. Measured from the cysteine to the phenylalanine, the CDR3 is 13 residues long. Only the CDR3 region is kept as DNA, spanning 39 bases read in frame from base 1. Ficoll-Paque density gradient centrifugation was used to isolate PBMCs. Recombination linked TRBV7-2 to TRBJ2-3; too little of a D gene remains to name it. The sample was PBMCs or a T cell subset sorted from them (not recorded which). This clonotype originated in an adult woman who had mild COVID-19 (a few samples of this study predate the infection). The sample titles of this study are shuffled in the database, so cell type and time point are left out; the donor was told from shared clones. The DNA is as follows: TGTGCCAGCAGCCAGGCGGTCTCTTATACGCAGTATTTT. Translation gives CASSQAVSYTQYF.